This paragraph reports one T cell receptor (beta chain). Trimming at V came to 4 bases and at J to 0 bases, leaving 1 base not matched to a gene. This CDR3 has 15 residues. From germline, CDR1 is SGHDN and CDR2 FVKESK. In the original analysis: By means of reference gene primer amplification, nucleated cell counts were estimated. TCRdb's table, derived via immunoSEQ multiplex PCR, lists solely in-frame clones and lacks some. The V and J calls and clone size come from that table; D and trimming were worked out from the DNA. The data contain around 78,000 clones, about 92% of them seen just once; the ten biggest clones take up around 0.93%. The record originates from a study of blood T cell repertoires in COVID-19. Overall study context: Sites in the United States, Italy and Spain provided acute and convalescent COVID-19 samples.

The specimen sequenced was peripheral blood. This sequence joins TRBV14 and TRBJ1-4, with TRBD1 matching 8 bases. The TCR sequence derives from a woman between 45 and 60 years old in a cohort sampled during active COVID-19. This chain's CDR3 is CASSPGGATNEKLFF. CDR3 nucleotide sequence: TGTGCCAGCAGCCCAGGGGGCGCAACTAATGAAAAACTGTTTTTT.